The 32 T cell receptor beta chains listed next were all sequenced from one sample in a study of CD8 T cells in Susac syndrome. Reverse transcription of roughly 0.5 to 1 ug RNA used random hexamers. TCRdb analysed the immunoSEQ multiplex PCR reads with MiXCR anew, one entry per CDR3 protein. The table has tens of thousands of distinct CDR3 sequences, under 96% seen once; the top ten hold approximately 0.1%. The sequenced material came from CD4+ T cells from PBMCs. The receptors shown here come from a human donor with multiple sclerosis.

The CDR3 loop reads CASSFGLAGGHQETQYF. In DNA form, the CDR3 reads TGCGCCAGCAGCTTCGGACTAGCGGGGGGCCACCAAGAGACCCAGTACTTC. The chain joins TRBV5-1 to TRBJ2-5; TRBD2 matches at 14 bases. V was pared by 2 bases and J by 0 bases, with 3 bases of the junction left unmatched. Per the germline V gene, CDR1 is SGHRS and CDR2 is YFSETQ. The CDR3 extends over 17 amino acids.

The V gene is TRBV19, the J gene TRBJ1-5; no firm D call. CDR3 size: 13 residues. Between the trimmed V and J ends, which lost 5 bases and 4 bases, there was a span of 9 bases. Per germline, CDR1 LNHDA and CDR2 SQIVND (reference sequence). The CDR3 bases are TGTGCCAGTAGTTGGACTTTTAATCAGCCCCAGCATTTT. Its translation: CASSWTFNQPQHF.

The J gene is TRBJ2-5, the V gene TRBV7-9; D is undetermined. The V end was cut by 4 bases, the J end by 0 bases, with 6 bases between. Germline lookup yields CDR1 SEHNR and CDR2 FQNEAQ (reference sequence). The CDR3 loop spans 13 amino acids. This CDR3 is CASSSQYQETQYF. The DNA for the CDR3 is TGTGCCAGCAGCTCGCAGTACCAAGAGACCCAGTACTTC.

The chain is built from TRBV18 and TRBJ2-1; D remains ambiguous. This CDR3 is 13 amino acids long. The V and J ends lost 3 bases and 5 bases respectively, with 8 bases between them. The germline V gene encodes CDR1 KGHSH and CDR2 LQKENI. CDR3 loop: CASSPGMDNEQFF. The CDR3 DNA sequence: TGTGCCAGCTCACCTGGGATGGACAATGAGCAGTTCTTC.

This rearrangement joins TRBV6-5 to TRBJ2-1; 12 bases agree with TRBD2. CDR3 length: 13 amino acids. Germline assignment: CDR1 MNHEY and CDR2 SVGAGI. The junction had 13 bases not matched to a gene; V was cut back by 10 bases and J by 15 bases. CDR3 bases: TGTGCCACCTTTTCTAGCGGGGGGGCCCGTTGGTTCTTC. It yields the protein CATFSSGGARWFF.

The J gene is TRBJ1-5, the V gene TRBV7-2, with 10 bases that match TRBD1. The CDR3 extends over 15 amino acids. Germline V gene data show CDR1 as SGHTA and CDR2 as FQGNSA. The V segment lost 5 bases and the J segment 7 bases; nucleotides outside the gene matches: 8. The CDR3 sequence: CASSPTGGERQPQHF. The CDR3 nucleotides read TGTGCCAGCAGCCCGACAGGGGGCGAGAGGCAGCCCCAGCATTTT. The full variable domain, in which reference TRBV7-2 and TRBJ1-5 provide the parts outside the CDR3, is GAGVSQSPSNKVTEKGKDVELRCDPISGHTALYWYRQSLGQGLEFLIYFQGNSAPDKSGLPSDRFSAERTGGSVSTLTIQRTQQEDSAVYLCASSPTGGERQPQHFGDGTRLSIL.

The chain has TRBV25-1 and TRBJ2-1; a possible D gene is TRBD1 (6 bases). CDR3 size: 18 residues. CDR1 is MGHDK and CDR2 is SYGVNS in the germline V gene. V was cut by 4 bases and J by 9 bases, with 28 bases left in between. The CDR3 spells CASSARTRTVGLPGEQFF. The CDR3 nucleotides are TGTGCCAGCAGTGCTAGGACACGGACAGTCGGCTTACCCGGTGAGCAGTTCTTC.

The DNA of the CDR3 is TGTGCCAGCAGCGCAAACAGGGGGTTGGAGACCCAGTACTTC. The encoded protein is CASSANRGLETQYF. The chain employs TRBV11-2 and TRBJ2-5, with 8 nucleotides matching TRBD1. The CDR3 consists of 14 residues. Germline CDR1 SGHAT, CDR2 FQNNGV. V trimming: 5 bases; J trimming: 5 bases; junction bases outside the gene matches: 7.

The chain joins TRBV3-1 to TRBJ2-5; 8 bases are shared with TRBD2. The J segment lost 0 bases and the V segment lost 4 bases, leaving 13 bases of the junction unmatched. Germline V gives CDR1 LGHDT, CDR2 YNNKEL (reference sequence). CDR3 length equals 18 residues. CDR3 DNA: TGTGCCAGCAGCCCCGAACGTATAGCGGGGTCGTACCAAGAGACCCAGTACTTC. Amino acid sequence: CASSPERIAGSYQETQYF.

V gene TRBV28 combines with J gene TRBJ2-1; 9 bases match TRBD2. This CDR3 contains 14 residues. Germline V gives CDR1 MDHEN, CDR2 SYDVKM. V shed 7 bases and J 6 bases; nucleotides not matched to a gene: 7. The CDR3 loop reads CASTAGGPLNEQFF. CDR3 coding DNA: TGTGCCAGCACGGCGGGGGGGCCACTCAATGAGCAGTTCTTC.

The chain uses TRBV6-4 and TRBJ2-3; 11 bases fit TRBD2. This CDR3 spans 15 amino acids. Germline V lookup: CDR1 MRHNA, CDR2 SNTAGT. J was trimmed by 1 base and V by 5 bases; bases with no gene match: 2. CDR3 protein: CASSLTSGGTDTQYF. The CDR3 bases are TGTGCCAGCAGTCTGACTAGCGGGGGCACAGATACGCAGTATTTT.

This sequence joins TRBV4-1 and TRBJ1-4, with D unresolved. V lost 6 bases to trimming and J lost 11 bases, with 16 bases between them. Germline V gives CDR1 MGHRA, CDR2 YSYEKL. The CDR3 is made up of 13 amino acids. The CDR3 protein is CASRPGPNLKLFF. The CDR3 DNA is TGCGCCAGCAGACCCGGGCCCAACCTGAAACTGTTTTTT.

The chain carries TRBV12-3 or TRBV12-4 and TRBJ2-7; D gene ambiguous. CDR3 length equals 12 residues. The V gene lost 3 bases and the J gene lost 3 bases, with 6 bases spanning the gap. The CDR3 loop is CASSFPSYEQYF. The CDR3 nucleotides read TGTGCCAGCAGTTTCCCAAGCTACGAGCAGTACTTC.

The rearrangement links TRBV7-6 to TRBJ2-1; possibly TRBD1 for D (6 bases). Trimming pared 5 bases from V and 5 bases from J, leaving 16 bases between. This CDR3 region has 15 residues. The V gene's germline CDR1 is SGHVS and CDR2 FNYEAQ. This CDR3 is CASSARTAWDNEQFF. As DNA, the CDR3 is TGTGCCAGCAGCGCCCGGACAGCTTGGGACAATGAGCAGTTCTTC.

The genes are TRBV18 and TRBJ1-1; a possible D gene is TRBD1 (6 bases). The CDR3 has 12 amino acids. The V end was cut by 4 bases, the J end by 5 bases, with 8 bases between. CDR1 is KGHSH, CDR2 LQKENI, per germline. The CDR3 bases are TGTGCCAGCTCACTCCAGGGGACTGAAGCTTTCTTT. Its translation is CASSLQGTEAFF.

The chain carries TRBV5-5 and TRBJ2-2; the match to TRBD1 covers 7 bases. CDR1 and CDR2 (germline): SGHKS, YYEKEE (reference sequence). The length of the CDR3 is 13 residues. V shed 3 bases and J 4 bases; nucleotides not matched to a gene: 0. This CDR3 is CASSWDSTGELFF. The CDR3 DNA follows: TGTGCCAGCAGCTGGGACAGCACCGGGGAGCTGTTTTTT.

The rearrangement joins TRBV20-1 to TRBJ2-2; D is possibly TRBD1 (6 bases). The CDR3 runs 13 residues. From germline, CDR1 is DFQATT and CDR2 SNEGSKA (reference sequence). The V gene lost 6 bases and the J gene lost 8 bases, with 16 bases spanning the gap. The CDR3 coding sequence is TGCAGTGCCCCTACAGGGAATGCAGGGGAGCTGTTTTTT. Translating gives CSAPTGNAGELFF.

This clonotype was picked up a small number of times. J is TRBJ2-3 and V is TRBV25-1; D unclear. V lost 1 base and J 0 bases, leaving 5 bases between the germline ends. CDR3 length: 14 amino acids. CDR1 and CDR2 from the germline V gene are MGHDK and SYGVNS. In DNA, the CDR3 is TGTGCCAGCAGTGAATCCGGAAGCACAGATACGCAGTATTTT. Translating it yields CASSESGSTDTQYF.

Turning to this clonotype: A read error may account for a junction end that differs from germline. V usage is TRBV15 and J usage is TRBJ2-3, with 10 bases matching TRBD2. The CDR3 spans 17 residues. Germline values: CDR1 LNHNV, CDR2 YYDKDF (reference sequence). The CDR3 DNA reads as TGTGCCACGAGCAGGGGGCTAGCGGGGGCCCACCCGGATACGCAGTATTTT. It yields the protein CATSRGLAGAHPDTQYF. Full variable domain (outside the CDR3, taken from reference TRBV15 and TRBJ2-3): DAMVIQNPRYQVTQFGKPVTLSCSQTLNHNVMYWYQQKSSQAPKLLFHYYDKDFNNEADTPDNFQSRRPNTSFCFLDIRSPGLGDTAMYLCATSRGLAGAHPDTQYFGPGTRLTVL.

In this sample, this clonotype turned up once. V usage is TRBV20-1 and J usage is TRBJ2-7, with 8 positions matching TRBD2. The CDR3 has 14 amino acids. Germline lookup yields CDR1 DFQATT and CDR2 SNEGSKA (reference sequence). V gave up 1 base and J gave up 4 bases; unmatched junction bases: 6. The CDR3 nucleotides read TGCAGTGCTAGAGGTACTAGCGGCCTATACGAGCAGTACTTC. Translated: CSARGTSGLYEQYF.

This chain joins TRBV6-2 or TRBV6-3 and TRBJ1-1; D is ambiguous. In germline, CDR1 is MNHEY, CDR2 SVGEGT. This CDR3 is built from 13 residues. The V end lost 6 bases, the J end lost 1 base, and 9 bases lay between the germline ends. CDR3 protein: CASRLEGNTEAFF. CDR3 in DNA: TGTGCCAGCAGATTGGAGGGGAACACTGAAGCTTTCTTT.

This sequence joins TRBV7-9 and TRBJ2-1; 7 nucleotides agree with TRBD2. V lost 7 bases and J lost 5; bases outside the gene matches: 8. CDR3 size: 14 residues. Germline assignment: CDR1 SEHNR and CDR2 FQNEAQ (reference sequence). CDR3 sequence (DNA): TGTGCCAGCACCCGGCGGACTAGTGACAATGAGCAGTTCTTC. Protein sequence: CASTRRTSDNEQFF.

This clonotype came up once. This sequence joins TRBV9 and TRBJ2-3; D is perhaps TRBD2 (6 bases). The CDR3 is 19 amino acids. Germline assignment: CDR1 SGDLS and CDR2 YYNGEE. Deletions cut 1 base from V and 0 bases from J, with 21 bases between. The CDR3 is CASSVSLGSEGTSTDTQYF. CDR3 DNA sequence: TGTGCCAGCAGCGTATCCCTGGGATCGGAGGGCACAAGCACAGATACGCAGTATTTT.

This rearrangement joins TRBV12-3 or TRBV12-4 to TRBJ2-3; D might be TRBD2 (6 bases). Trimming left V 3 bases short and J 0 bases short, with 7 bases between. This CDR3 is 14 amino acids long. The CDR3: CASSLGTSTDTQYF. The CDR3 coding sequence is TGTGCCAGCAGTTTGGGGACTAGCACAGATACGCAGTATTTT.

The chain couples TRBV5-1 to TRBJ2-1; 14 nucleotides align to TRBD2. The ends lost 3 bases at V and 5 bases at J; junction bases unmatched: 1. Germline CDR1 reads SGHRS; CDR2 reads YFSETQ. The CDR3 has 15 residues. In DNA form, the CDR3 reads TGCGCCAGCAGCTGGGGACTAGCGGGGGACAATGAGCAGTTCTTC. It yields the protein CASSWGLAGDNEQFF.

This chain connects TRBV21-1 to TRBJ1-2; the D call TRBD1 from the table was never checked on the DNA. TRBV21-1 is given as a pseudogene. This CDR3 is built from 15 residues. The CDR3 DNA is TGTGCCAGCAGCTGCGTCAGGGACGATCAGGATGGCTACACCTTC. Translating gives CASSCVRDDQDGYTF.

V and J are TRBV4-1 and TRBJ1-1; the D gene is possibly TRBD1 (6 bases). Germline CDR1 MGHRA, CDR2 YSYEKL. The CDR3 extends over 16 amino acids. Trimming stripped 2 bases from V and 11 bases from J, with 24 bases between. The CDR3 DNA reads TGCGCCAGCAGCCAATGGGGGCTGCCGACAGAGCCTGGTGCTTTCTTT. Amino acid sequence: CASSQWGLPTEPGAFF.

The genes are TRBV6-2 or TRBV6-3 and TRBJ2-7, with 11 bases aligning to TRBD1. The J segment lost 3 bases and the V segment lost 5 bases, leaving 6 bases of the junction unmatched. Germline V CDR1 and CDR2: MNHEY, SVGEGT. This CDR3 spans 15 amino acids. The CDR3 DNA reads TGTGCCAGCAGTCCCCGGGACAGGGGGATCTACGAGCAGTACTTC. Translating gives CASSPRDRGIYEQYF.

The CDR3, as DNA: TGTGCCAGCAGTTTACTCTTAGGGATCGATGAAGCTTTCTTT. Translating gives CASSLLLGIDEAFF. The chain uses TRBV12-3 or TRBV12-4 and TRBJ1-1; D call uncertain. The CDR3 length is 14 residues. V was cut by 2 bases and J by 7 bases, with 14 bases left in between.

This chain joins TRBV3-1 and TRBJ2-6, with D uncertain. CDR1 and CDR2 from the germline V gene are LGHDT and YNNKEL (reference sequence). Trimming stripped 4 bases from V and 3 bases from J, with 10 bases between. The CDR3 spans 15 residues. This chain's CDR3 is CASSLPAHGANVLTF. The CDR3 DNA reads as TGTGCCAGCAGCCTCCCTGCCCATGGGGCCAACGTCCTGACTTTC.

The chain has TRBV3-1 and TRBJ2-7; D gene uncertain. CDR3 length equals 15 residues. The germline gives CDR1 LGHDT, CDR2 YNNKEL (reference sequence). Trimming pared 0 bases from V and 6 bases from J, leaving 15 bases between. This CDR3 reads CASSQDFGPRVEQYF. CDR3 nucleotide sequence: TGTGCCAGCAGCCAAGATTTCGGGCCGCGCGTCGAGCAGTACTTC.

The chain is built from TRBV27 and TRBJ2-1; 10 nucleotides line up with TRBD2. The CDR3 is 15 amino acids. The J segment lost 7 bases and the V segment lost 2 bases, leaving 5 bases of the junction unmatched. The V gene's germline CDR1 is MNHEY and CDR2 SMNVEV (reference sequence). CDR3 DNA: TGTGCCAGCAGTTTAACTAGCGGGGTCGGGAATGAGCAGTTCTTC. It is translated as CASSLTSGVGNEQFF.